The present T cell receptor (beta chain) was sequenced within a study of T cell responses to AZD1222 COVID-19 vaccine. About the study: Analyses pooled second doses at about 4 or about 12 weeks. General study findings and limits: Spike-specific TCRs gained breadth and depth after people received two AZD1222 doses.

Germline assignment: CDR1 MNHEY and CDR2 SVGAGI. This CDR3 has 14 amino acids. The V gene end was trimmed by 6 bases and the J gene end by 1 base; junction bases not matched to a gene: 3. The data were produced by immunoSEQ multiplex PCR, yet TCRdb's version contains in-frame clones alone and is incomplete. The repertoire holds about 140,000 clones, with roughly 93% as singletons. As to this clone: What it binds is unknown.

Material: peripheral blood, obtained on day 0 of AZD1222 vaccination. This receptor was identified in an adult in good health. The chain recombines TRBV6-5 with TRBJ2-7, with 10 positions matching TRBD1. The CDR3 sequence is CASSGTGASYEQYF. CDR3 sequence (DNA): TGTGCCAGCAGCGGGACAGGGGCTTCCTACGAGCAGTACTTC.